The entry below describes one T cell receptor (beta chain). Its antigen is unidentified. Germline lookup yields CDR1 MNHEY and CDR2 SVGAGI. V gave up 6 bases and J gave up 9 bases, with 21 bases separating them. The CDR3 is 15 amino acids. It was with 60 Vbeta and 13 Jbeta primers that the PCR ran. Measured with immunoSEQ multiplex PCR; TCRdb has only the in-frame clones, and not every one. Here the sample table reports around 100,000 clones. This entry comes from a study of cytomegalovirus exposure and HLA in healthy donors. Study-level points and caveats: Presence/absence comparisons presumed near-even sequencing depth among donors. Reportedly, a later analysis found an Asian-associated ancestry cluster had fewer N-insertions than the roughly 700-donor mean. In a later analysis, V- and J-gene trimming of beta chains associated with a DCLRE1C missense variant, replicated independently. An analysis that was carried out later associated 16,951 TCR beta sequences with HLA alleles at 0.05 false discovery rate.

Sequenced input: PBMCs. This sequence was found in a woman in her thirties in good health and CMV-seronegative. The V gene is TRBV6-5, the J gene TRBJ1-3; D call uncertain. The DNA for the CDR3 is TGTGCCAGCAGATTGGACGGACTTACGGGGAGCACCATATATTTT. Translating it yields CASRLDGLTGSTIYF.